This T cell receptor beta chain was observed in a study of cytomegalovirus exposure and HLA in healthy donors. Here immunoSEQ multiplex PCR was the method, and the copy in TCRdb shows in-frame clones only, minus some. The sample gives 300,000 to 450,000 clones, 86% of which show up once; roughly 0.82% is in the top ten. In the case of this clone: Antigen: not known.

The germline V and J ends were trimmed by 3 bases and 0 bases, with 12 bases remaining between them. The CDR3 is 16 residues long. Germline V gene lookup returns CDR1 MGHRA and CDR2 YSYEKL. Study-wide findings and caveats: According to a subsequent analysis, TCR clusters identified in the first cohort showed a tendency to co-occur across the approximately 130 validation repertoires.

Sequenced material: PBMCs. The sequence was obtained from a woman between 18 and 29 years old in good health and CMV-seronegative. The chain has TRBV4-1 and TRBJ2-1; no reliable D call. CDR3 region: CASSHLFGGSYNEQFF. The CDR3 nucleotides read TGCGCCAGCAGCCATCTCTTCGGCGGCTCCTACAATGAGCAGTTCTTC.